This section outlines one TCR beta chain sequence together with its context. The data originate from a study of shared clonotypes between healthy human individuals. About the study: Each donor's CD4 naive and CD4 memory cells filled three plates apiece, CD8 naive two, and CD8 memory one.

CDR1 and CDR2 from the germline V gene are SGDLS and YYNGEE. Trimming took off 0 bases at V and 2 bases at J, with 15 bases between the two ends. The CDR3 sequence is 17 residues long. Sequencing used immunoSEQ multiplex PCR; TCRdb keeps in-frame clones, though not all of them. The sample includes under 1,100,000 clones, under 80% seen only once; the top ten take approximately 1.5%. This receptor was identified in a young man in good health. The V call is TRBV9, the J call TRBJ1-5; no clear D gene. Sequenced input: memory CD4+ T cells sorted from blood. Subset specified: CD45RA-negative fraction. The CDR3 is CASSVETPAKRNQPQHF. CDR3 DNA: TGTGCCAGCAGCGTAGAGACCCCCGCTAAGCGCAATCAGCCCCAGCATTTT.